The clone carrying this TCR beta chain was detected ten times or more. The V gene lost 3 bases and the J gene lost 6 bases, with 18 bases spanning the gap. In germline, CDR1 is DFQATT, CDR2 SNEGSKA (reference sequence). The CDR3 covers 15 residues. During construction of the library, unique molecular identifiers were attached to individual cDNA molecules for quantitative, reproducible TCR counting. Per the original data handling: Counts of TCRs in each sample centred on a median of around 99,000 and extended from approximately 20,000 to 700,000. TCRdb independently ran MiXCR on the RACE reads; one entry per CDR3 protein. The V and J calls and clone size come from TCRdb's table, not from the authors' own analysis. The sample lists more than 35,000 distinct CDR3 sequences, around 3.6% occurring once. This entry is derived from a study of human T cells and chemical hapten exposure. Documented time point: healthy volunteer bleed at 6 weeks. The total RNA was obtained from whole blood that was not fractionated.

The receptor was isolated from a human donor in good health. Some clones in this sample may be carry-over from other donors' samples. The sequenced sample consisted of whole blood. The chain carries TRBV20-1 and TRBJ2-1, with D possibly being TRBD2 (6 bases). As DNA, the CDR3 is TGCAGTGCTAGCCCCCCCGGCGGGAATGGCAATGAGCAGTTCTTC. Translated: CSASPPGGNGNEQFF.